The source of this T cell receptor (beta chain) is a study of tumor-infiltrating lymphocytes in primary liver carcinoma. As for this clonotype: Germline is not matched at one junction end, which may reflect a read error.

A constant-region primer served to make TCR beta cDNA from approximately 490 ng total RNA. What produced the TCR beta libraries was three nested multiplex PCR rounds using slightly modified ARM-PCR. A C-beta reverse primer was combined with TRBV1-TRBV30 forward primers in the first two PCR rounds, and each round had about 10 cycles. TCRdb re-analysed the multiplex PCR reads in MiXCR, keeping a single row per CDR3 protein. The table records 90,000 to 140,000 distinct CDR3 sequences, roughly four fifths of them present only once. It was from approximately 20-30 mg of unsorted bulk tissue that RNA and DNA were co-extracted. This CDR3 spans 13 amino acids. Germline assignment: CDR1 SGHAT and CDR2 FQDESV (reference sequence).

The chain has TRBV11-1 and TRBJ1-6; D is uncertain. The specimen was liver tumor tissue from sampling region 3. The subset denotes: tumor region T3, left-lateral pole. The sequence was obtained from a middle-aged man with primary liver carcinoma and hepatitis B virus infection. The CDR3 coding sequence is TGTGCCTGCACCCGAACACTGGTTTCACCCCTCAACTTT. Protein: CACTRTLVSPLNF.